Listed below are T cell receptor beta chains from one sample, sequenced in a study of T cell responses to AZD1222 COVID-19 vaccine. Assay used: immunoSEQ multiplex PCR; TCRdb lists only in-frame clones, some missing. The sample lists some 86,000 clones; around 84% were seen once. The sample consisted of peripheral blood, taken on day 0 of AZD1222 vaccination. The receptor set was obtained from an adult in good health. Each CDR3 is given with its conserved first and last residue. The order of the fields is D gene, V gene, CDR3 protein. D genes are given only for firm matches.

TRBD1 TRBV7-9 CASSGQGGVTEAFF
NA TRBV28 CASSLWQGSRNTEAFF
NA TRBV21-1 CASSKGRGQEAGGSNQPQHF
NA TRBV7-2 CASSFQGGNEQFF
TRBD2 TRBV3-1/TRBV3-2 CASSQGGPGTSADTQYF
TRBD1 TRBV19 CASKAPGQGYQPQHF
TRBD2 TRBV5-6 CASSLNPSGQETQYF
NA TRBV5-4 CASSALRSGASTNEKLFF
NA TRBV21-1 CASSKEDSYLLPYEQYF
TRBD1 TRBV5-5 CASSLQGAYEQYF
TRBD1 TRBV4-1 CASSQAPGQLYEQYF
NA TRBV7-2 CASSFDPGLMNTEAFF
NA TRBV21-1 CASGGAQGIVKLFF
TRBD1 TRBV19 CASSLGDRGVNTGELFF
NA TRBV20-1 CSASRPGSVNTEAFF
NA TRBV5-1 CASSLVHSYNEQFF
NA TRBV7-8 CASSLRLTQETQYF
TRBD1 TRBV6-5 CASKKGQGVNEQYF
NA TRBV25-1 CASTGFETQYF
TRBD1 TRBV7-9 CASSRGDRGHSPLHF